The source of this T cell receptor beta chain is a study of cytomegalovirus exposure and HLA in healthy donors. Study-wide points: Later analysis showed most CMV-associated TCR beta chains appearing HLA-restricted.

The study ran its PCR with 60 Vbeta and 13 Jbeta primers. Clones were sequenced by immunoSEQ multiplex PCR, and TCRdb holds only the in-frame ones, with some missing. Of about 250,000 clones listed, roughly two thirds are singletons. This clone was seen just once. The antigen is undetermined. This sequence originates from a female donor in good health and CMV-seronegative. Specimen: PBMCs.

The CDR3 here is CASSSGTSGSVGTDTQYF. CDR3 nucleotides: TGTGCCAGCAGCTCCGGGACTAGCGGGAGCGTCGGCACAGATACGCAGTATTTT. The chain couples TRBV5-4 to TRBJ2-3, with TRBD2 matching over 14 bases. Germline V gives CDR1 SGHNT, CDR2 YYREEE (reference sequence). The CDR3 is made up of 18 amino acids. The V segment lost 3 bases and the J segment 1 base; nucleotides outside the gene matches: 7.